This T cell receptor (beta chain) was sequenced in a study of shared clonotypes between healthy human individuals (TCRdb year 2020). About the full investigation: The cohort included a few men and a couple of women between 18 and 49 years of age. Blood TCR repertoires of about 5 healthy adults were deeply sequenced to estimate repertoire size and the extent of clonotype sharing between individuals. Libraries were prepared and TCR repertoires were sequenced by different laboratories using diverse techniques, in order to increase sequencing depth and limit assay-specific biases. Leukapheresis yielded between about 0.85 and 10 billion PBMCs per donor. Overall results and qualifications from the work: The small number of donors limited the genetic and exposure-history diversity represented. Pairwise subsampling indicated that sequencing depth was expected to affect the degree of clonotype sharing among donors. Sampling was restricted to blood, and TCR repertoires in tissues likely differ from the TCR repertoires found in blood.

Healthy HIV-negative adults with no recently reported acute infections or vaccinations were included as donors. Every donor was a Caucasian adult residing in Nashville, Tennessee, USA. For unsorted samples, tens of millions of PBMCs were counted and genomic DNA was extracted with the QIAamp DNA Blood Mini kit. Blood was collected by leukapheresis, and PBMCs were isolated by Ficoll-Histopaque density gradient centrifugation and then cryopreserved in liquid nitrogen vapor phase. Of note for this clone: Its cognate antigen has yet to be identified. Base qualities are not recorded, but no much larger clone differs from it by a single base.

Based on the germline V gene, the CDR1 and CDR2 sequences are SGHDT and YYEEEE. Trimming at the junction amounts to 4 bases on V and 0 bases on J, and the germline ends lie 11 bases apart. From cysteine to phenylalanine, the CDR3 is 14 amino acids long. Only the CDR3 DNA is retained, 42 bases long and in frame from the first base. Using the deep immunoSEQ assay, multiplex PCR amplified TCR CDR3 regions from genomic DNA. Extracted genomic DNA from each cell subset was distributed evenly across all wells of several immunoSEQ 96-well plates, and each plate was treated as a replicate. For unsorted PBMC, 250 to 300 ng of genomic DNA, equivalent to about 30,000 T cell genomes, went into each replicate PCR. Unsorted PBMC genomic DNA was sequenced across ten immunoSEQ deep assay plates. The purified libraries were quantified using a Qubit 3.0 fluorometer, sized with a Bioanalyzer 2100, and then quantified again using the KAPA Library Quantification kit. Each immunoSEQ 96-well plate was sequenced on its own single-read 150-cycle Illumina NextSeq 550 flow cell. Concerning the study's data processing: Because the immunoSEQ output included only junctional sequences and no quality scores, the filtering could not be the same as the filtering used for full-length reads. Sequences were annotated with PyIR, a Python wrapper for IgBLAST v1.9, using IMGT germline references to assign V/J genes and CDR3. Reads with weak V/J assignments (E-value above 1e-6), missing CDR3, stop codons, out-of-frame junctions, or ambiguous translated residues were removed. V3J clonotypes were defined by identical inferred V gene, J gene, and CDR3 amino acid sequence. Percentage overlap between repertoires was computed as shared unique clonotypes divided by the size of the smaller repertoire. Repertoire richness was assessed with RTK rarefaction, the Chao1 estimator, and Recon v2.1 estimates of unobserved clonotypes. Sourced from immuneACCESS, this table was stored by TCRdb with only in-frame sequences that have V and J called. A share of the clones is absent; for the studies checked, an unresolved V gene accounts for under half, and the remainder has no known explanation. The V and J calls and clone size were taken over from that table, and D and trimming were inferred from the DNA. This sample gives some 510,000 clones in total; 79% of them show up just once. 10% to 15% of the sample goes to the ten largest clones.

The source is a woman aged 40 to 50 in good health. Some clones in this sample may be carry-over from other donors' samples. Recombination linked TRBV5-6 to TRBJ2-7; a weak D assignment points to TRBD2 (6 bases agree). Material: PBMCs. The CDR3 in this case is CASSHSGTSYEQYF. The DNA sequence follows: TGTGCCAGCAGCCATAGCGGAACCTCCTACGAGCAGTACTTC.